A single sample is the source of the 20 T cell receptor beta chains below, sequenced in a study of cytomegalovirus exposure and HLA in healthy donors. Clones were read by immunoSEQ multiplex PCR, and TCRdb kept only the in-frame ones, dropping some. The sample contains 200,000 to 300,000 clones, approximately 83% of which appear only once. Material: PBMCs. The receptors originated from a woman aged 25 to 45 in good health and CMV-seropositive.

Note on this clone: Other DNA sequences in this sample translate to the same CDR3. The chain employs TRBV27 and TRBJ1-5; no reliable D call. Between the trimmed V and J ends, which lost 2 bases and 1 base, there was a span of 6 bases. The CDR3 loop spans 14 amino acids. From germline, CDR1 is MNHEY and CDR2 SMNVEV (reference sequence). CDR3 bases: TGTGCCAGCAGTTTAACGGGGAGCAATCAGCCCCAGCATTTT. This codes for CASSLTGSNQPQHF.

The chain carries TRBV7-8 and TRBJ2-7; 8 nucleotides align to TRBD2. The V and J ends lost 1 base and 2 bases, in that order; junction bases with no gene match: 7. CDR1 and CDR2 (germline): SGHVS, FQNEAQ. The CDR3 spans 16 residues. The CDR3 region has the DNA TGTGCCAGCAGCTTAGGCGGGAGGAGTTCAGCCTACGAGCAGTACTTC. It specifies CASSLGGRSSAYEQYF. Using reference TRBV7-8 and TRBJ2-7 for the parts outside the CDR3, the full variable domain is GAGVSQSPRYKVAKRGQDVALRCDPISGHVSLFWYQQALGQGPEFLTYFQNEAQLDKSGLPSDRFFAERPEGSVSTLKIQRTQQEDSAVYLCASSLGGRSSAYEQYFGPGTRLTVT.

Regarding this clone: The sample holds other DNA sequences that translate to the same CDR3. The chain joins TRBV5-1 to TRBJ2-7; 8 bases fit TRBD1. Germline V gene lookup returns CDR1 SGHRS and CDR2 YFSETQ. The V gene end was trimmed by 1 base and the J gene end by 6 bases; junction bases not matched to a gene: 0. This CDR3 spans 12 amino acids. The CDR3 DNA follows: TGCGCCAGCAGCTTGACAGGGGGCGAGCAGTACTTC. Translation gives CASSLTGGEQYF.

This clone was observed a handful of times. The genes are TRBV18 and TRBJ1-5, with 8 bases matching TRBD1. Trimming removed 5 bases from V and 5 bases from J; junction bases left unmatched: 8. This CDR3 is built from 15 residues. Germline loops: CDR1 KGHSH, CDR2 LQKENI. The CDR3 nucleotides are TGTGCCAGCTCAATTACGACAGGGGATGATCAGCCCCAGCATTTT. Translation gives CASSITTGDDQPQHF.

V is TRBV11-3 and J is TRBJ2-7; tentative D call: TRBD1 (5 bases). Trimming took off 0 bases at V and 8 bases at J, with 11 bases between the two ends. The germline V gene encodes CDR1 SGHNT and CDR2 YENEEA. The CDR3 is made up of 13 amino acids. Here the CDR3 DNA reads TGTGCCAGCAGCTTAGATCGGACAAACAAGCAGTACTTC. This codes for CASSLDRTNKQYF.

V usage is TRBV11-2 and J usage is TRBJ2-7; D remains ambiguous. The V gene lost 5 bases and the J gene lost 3 bases, with 8 bases spanning the gap. The CDR3 contains 12 residues. Germline CDR1 SGHAT, CDR2 FQNNGV. The CDR3 DNA is TGTGCCAGCAGCGAACTCTTCTACGAGCAGTACTTC. Translated, it gives CASSELFYEQYF.

The chain joins TRBV29-1 to TRBJ1-2; no clear D gene. The CDR3 length is 13 residues. V lost 2 bases to trimming and J lost 4 bases, with 11 bases between them. Germline V lookup: CDR1 SQVTM, CDR2 ANQGSEA. The CDR3 DNA sequence: TGCAGCGTTGAAAACTGGTCCCCCTATGGCTACACCTTC. It specifies CSVENWSPYGYTF.

The chain combines TRBV5-1 with TRBJ2-7; 7 bases are a match to TRBD1. CDR1 and CDR2 from the germline V gene are SGHRS and YFSETQ. The length of the CDR3 is 15 residues. The trim removed 5 bases at V and 0 bases at J, leaving 8 bases unmatched. The CDR3 DNA reads as TGCGCCAGCAGATACGGACAGGAGAGCTCCTACGAGCAGTACTTC. Translating it yields CASRYGQESSYEQYF.

The rearrangement joins TRBV27 to TRBJ2-1; 8 nucleotides agree with TRBD2. The CDR3 sequence is 16 residues long. Germline assignment: CDR1 MNHEY and CDR2 SMNVEV (reference sequence). The ends lost 2 bases at V and 6 bases at J; junction bases unmatched: 9. The CDR3 spells CASSLGAGAGGNEQFF. The CDR3 DNA reads TGTGCCAGCAGTTTAGGGGCCGGGGCGGGGGGCAATGAGCAGTTCTTC.

J is TRBJ1-3 and V is TRBV11-3; D unclear. The CDR3 extends over 14 amino acids. V shed 8 bases and J shed 2 bases, with 13 bases lying between them. The germline V gene has CDR1 SGHNT and CDR2 YENEEA. In DNA, the CDR3 is TGTGCCAGCGCCATCGTGAGTGCTGGAAACACCATATATTTT. This sequence encodes CASAIVSAGNTIYF.

This chain connects TRBV5-4 to TRBJ2-7; 13 nucleotides match TRBD2. V shed 5 bases and J 2 bases; nucleotides not matched to a gene: 1. Germline V gives CDR1 SGHNT, CDR2 YYREEE (reference sequence). This CDR3 contains 14 residues. CDR3 DNA: TGTGCCAGCAGGACTAGCGGGAGGACCTACGAGCAGTACTTC. This gives the protein CASRTSGRTYEQYF.

This clone was seen just once. This rearrangement joins TRBV27 to TRBJ2-2, with 14 nucleotides matching TRBD2. Germline V lookup: CDR1 MNHEY, CDR2 SMNVEV (reference sequence). The CDR3 loop spans 15 amino acids. CDR3 coding DNA: TGTCCAGGGACTAGCGGGAGTAGGAACACCGGGGAGCTGTTTTTT. This sequence encodes CPGTSGSRNTGELFF.

This chain uses TRBV27 with TRBJ1-4, with a weak D call TRBD1 (5 bases). Looked up from germline, CDR1 is MNHEY and CDR2 is SMNVEV (reference sequence). This CDR3 spans 17 amino acids. V was shortened by 5 bases and J by 4 bases, with 20 bases between the two germline ends. CDR3 sequence: CASSETLLGLSNEKLFF. In nucleotides, the CDR3 is TGTGCCAGCAGTGAAACGTTACTGGGACTGAGTAATGAAAAACTGTTTTTT.

As to this clone: The junction departs from germline at one end; a sequencing error may be responsible. The chain employs TRBV5-1 and TRBJ2-7; possible D gene TRBD2, 6 bases. Germline V gene data show CDR1 as SGHRS and CDR2 as YFSETQ. The CDR3 totals 14 residues. The chain's CDR3 is CASSLGLLTYEQYF. In DNA, the CDR3 is TGCGCCAGCAGTTTGGGACTTCTTACCTACGAGCAGTACTTC.

The genes are TRBV18 and TRBJ2-7, with 8 nucleotides matching TRBD1. Per the germline V gene, CDR1 is KGHSH and CDR2 is LQKENI. V was pared by 3 bases and J by 2 bases, with 9 bases of the junction left unmatched. The CDR3 runs 16 residues. The CDR3 is CASSPTPGTGTYEQYF. DNA for the CDR3: TGTGCCAGCTCACCTACACCCGGGACAGGAACCTACGAGCAGTACTTC.

The chain carries TRBV28 and TRBJ1-1; 7 bases line up with TRBD1. CDR3 size: 14 residues. From germline, CDR1 is MDHEN and CDR2 SYDVKM. V gave up 10 bases and J gave up 0 bases; unmatched junction bases: 8. The CDR3 bases are TGTGCCACCAGCCCGACAGGGATGAACACTGAAGCTTTCTTT. Translation gives CATSPTGMNTEAFF.

The J gene is TRBJ2-1, the V gene TRBV5-5; 10 bases fit TRBD2. The CDR3 spans 18 residues. Germline V CDR1 and CDR2: SGHKS, YYEKEE (reference sequence). The V segment lost 1 base and the J segment 4 bases; nucleotides outside the gene matches: 11. The CDR3 coding sequence is TGTGCCAGCAGCTTGCTCCTCTGGACTAGCGGATTGTACAATGAGCAGTTCTTC. Protein product: CASSLLLWTSGLYNEQFF.

This chain joins TRBV29-1 and TRBJ2-3, with D hard to call. The germline gives CDR1 SQVTM, CDR2 ANQGSEA. The V and J ends lost 0 bases and 4 bases respectively, with 5 bases between them. The CDR3 contains 12 residues. The CDR3 here is CSVEDSSDTQYF. The CDR3 DNA sequence: TGCAGCGTTGAAGATTCCTCAGATACGCAGTATTTT.

This clone has only one observation. This chain joins TRBV4-1 and TRBJ2-2; 10 nucleotides line up with TRBD1. Germline V gene sequence: CDR1 MGHRA, CDR2 YSYEKL. V was clipped by 5 bases and J by 5 bases; unmatched bases: 5. CDR3 length: 15 residues. CDR3 DNA sequence: TGCGCCAGCAGCTCTGGACAGGGGGGGACCGGGGAGCTGTTTTTT. Translated, it gives CASSSGQGGTGELFF.

The rearrangement uses TRBV19 and TRBJ1-5, with D perhaps matching TRBD1 (6 bases). The V gene's germline CDR1 is LNHDA and CDR2 SQIVND (reference sequence). The CDR3 totals 13 residues. Between the trimmed V and J ends, which lost 9 bases and 1 base, there was a span of 10 bases. The CDR3 bases are TGTGCCAGCGCTGACAGGAGCAATCAGCCCCAGCATTTT. It yields the protein CASADRSNQPQHF.